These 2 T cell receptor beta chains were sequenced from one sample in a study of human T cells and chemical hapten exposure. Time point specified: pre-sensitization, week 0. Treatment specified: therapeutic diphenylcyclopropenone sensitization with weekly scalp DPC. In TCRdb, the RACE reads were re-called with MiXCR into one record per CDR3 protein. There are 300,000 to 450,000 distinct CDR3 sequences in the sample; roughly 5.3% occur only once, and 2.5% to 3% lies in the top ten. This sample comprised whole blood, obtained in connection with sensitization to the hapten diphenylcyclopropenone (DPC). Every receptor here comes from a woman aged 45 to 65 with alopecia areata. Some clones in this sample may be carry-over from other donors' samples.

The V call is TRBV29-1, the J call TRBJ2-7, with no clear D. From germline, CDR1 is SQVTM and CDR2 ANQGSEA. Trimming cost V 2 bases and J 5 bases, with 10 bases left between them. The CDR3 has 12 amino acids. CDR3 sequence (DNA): TGCAGCGTTGAACAAGATCCCGACGAGCAGTACTTC. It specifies CSVEQDPDEQYF.

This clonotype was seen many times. In DNA, the CDR3 is TGTGCCAGCACCCAGGGGGCGGATTCACCCCTCCACTTT. Translated, it gives CASTQGADSPLHF. This chain connects TRBV25-1 to TRBJ1-6, with 8 positions matching TRBD1. Germline lookup yields CDR1 MGHDK and CDR2 SYGVNS. The CDR3 is 13 residues long. V was pared by 7 bases and J by 8 bases, with 4 bases of the junction left unmatched.